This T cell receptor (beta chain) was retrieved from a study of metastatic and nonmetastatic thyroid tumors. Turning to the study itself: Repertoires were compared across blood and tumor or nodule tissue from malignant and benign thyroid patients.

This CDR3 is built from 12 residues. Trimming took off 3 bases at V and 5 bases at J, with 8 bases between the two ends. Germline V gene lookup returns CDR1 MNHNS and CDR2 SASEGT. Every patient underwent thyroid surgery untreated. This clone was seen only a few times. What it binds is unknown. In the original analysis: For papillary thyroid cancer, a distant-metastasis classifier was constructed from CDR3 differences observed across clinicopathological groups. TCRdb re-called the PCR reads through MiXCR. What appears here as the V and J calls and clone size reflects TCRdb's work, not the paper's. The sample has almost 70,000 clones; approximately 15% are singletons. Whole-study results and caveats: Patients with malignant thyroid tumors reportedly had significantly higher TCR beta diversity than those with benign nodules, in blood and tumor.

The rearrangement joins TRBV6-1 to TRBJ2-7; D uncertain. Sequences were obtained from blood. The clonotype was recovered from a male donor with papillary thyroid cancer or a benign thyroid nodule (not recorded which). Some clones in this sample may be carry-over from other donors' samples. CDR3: CASSDFVHEQYF. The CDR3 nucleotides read TGTGCCAGCAGTGATTTCGTACACGAGCAGTACTTC.